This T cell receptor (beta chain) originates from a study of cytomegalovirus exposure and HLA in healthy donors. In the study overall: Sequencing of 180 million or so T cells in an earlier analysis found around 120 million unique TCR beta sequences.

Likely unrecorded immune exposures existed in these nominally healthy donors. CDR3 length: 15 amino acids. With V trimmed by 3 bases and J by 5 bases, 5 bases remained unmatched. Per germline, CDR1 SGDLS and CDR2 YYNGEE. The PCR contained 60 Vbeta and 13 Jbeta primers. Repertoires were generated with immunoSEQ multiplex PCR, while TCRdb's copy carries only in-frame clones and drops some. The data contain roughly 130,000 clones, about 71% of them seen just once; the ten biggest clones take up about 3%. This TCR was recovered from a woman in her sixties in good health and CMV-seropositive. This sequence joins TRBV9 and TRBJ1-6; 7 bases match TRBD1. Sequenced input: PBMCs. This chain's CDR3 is CASSAPTGNNSPLHF. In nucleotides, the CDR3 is TGTGCCAGCAGCGCTCCGACAGGGAATAATTCACCCCTCCACTTT. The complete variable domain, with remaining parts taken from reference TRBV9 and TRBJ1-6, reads DSGVTQTPKHLITATGQRVTLRCSPRSGDLSVYWYQQSLDQGLQFLIQYYNGEERAKGNILERFSAQQFPDLHSELNLSSLELGDSALYFCASSAPTGNNSPLHFGNGTRLTVT.